Listed below are T cell receptor beta chains from one sample, sequenced in a study of cytomegalovirus exposure and HLA in healthy donors. Clones were sequenced by immunoSEQ multiplex PCR, and TCRdb holds only the in-frame ones, with some missing. The data show about 130,000 clones, with 70% to 80% seen just once and 6.5% held by the top ten. The sequencing sample was made of PBMCs. The receptors come from a man aged 35 to 55 in good health and CMV-seropositive. Each CDR3 is given without its conserved first and last residue. The size entry is marked missing in some rows and otherwise reads once, few, many or a size class.

j_call v_call clone_size cdr3_aa
TRBJ2-1 TRBV7-9 . ASSALTSGRVNEQF
TRBJ1-2 TRBV7-2 . ASSLSTGGYYGYT
TRBJ1-1 TRBV5-1 . ASSIARENTEAF
TRBJ2-1 TRBV6-6 once AHGDEVYNEQF
TRBJ2-5 TRBV11-2 once ASSPTNPTVAGGPD
TRBJ2-3 TRBV7-8 . ASSLVGQGTDTQY
TRBJ2-2 TRBV7-3 . ASKSQGNTGELF
TRBJ2-1 TRBV4-2 few ASRKAGGNYNEQF
TRBJ2-4 TRBV18 . ASSSWTSEIKNIQY
TRBJ2-1 TRBV7-9 . ASSFSSTGYHLDEQF
TRBJ2-5 TRBV18 . ASSPLGQGLETQY
TRBJ2-1 TRBV2 few ASSGGFDEQF
TRBJ2-3 TRBV29-1 . SVEGQDGRGTQY
TRBJ1-6 TRBV6-5 once ASSYSRGARNSPLH
TRBJ1-1 TRBV4-1 . ASSPTANTEAF
TRBJ2-7 TRBV7-2 few ASSFRPYEQY
TRBJ1-1 TRBV10-1 once ASRAPQEAF
TRBJ1-5 TRBV7-9 medium-sized ASSPTGAGDQPQH
TRBJ1-3 TRBV18 few ASSPSEGGNTIY
TRBJ1-6 TRBV11-2 . ASSFRGTYNSPLH
TRBJ1-4 TRBV6-5 . ASPTRSGEKLF
TRBJ2-1 TRBV30 . AWTQGLAGNEQF